Shown below are 10 T cell receptor beta chains from a single sample sequenced in a study of CD8+ T cells in alopecia areata (dated by TCRdb to the late 2010s). Cells from mouse cutaneous lymph nodes were pooled, stained for CD4, CD8alpha, NKG2D, NKG2ACE and other markers, and then sorted on a BD Influx. Libraries were prepared through the immunoSEQ multiplex PCR assay. To provide template for TCR sequencing, every sample had RNA extracted and reverse transcribed into cDNA. The table comes from immuneACCESS by way of TCRdb, which keeps in-frame sequences with V and J called. Part of the clones is missing from these tables; in studies checked, under half for an unresolved V gene and the rest for unknown reasons. The sample comprises around 300,000 clones, and every one was counted more than once. The ten largest clones represent less than 1.5% of the sample. Source material: CD4+ T cells sorted from a lymph node. The receptor set was obtained from a C3H/HeJ mouse with alopecia areata. The strain in question carries the MHC haplotype H2-k.

Note on this clone: The gene names given are mouse names. The read halts 3 residues ahead of the CDR3 end, with the missing end drawn from the germline J gene. This same CDR3 is encoded by further DNA sequences in the sample. The chain is built from TRBV19 and TRBJ1-6; 8 bases are a match to TRBD1. TRBJ1-6 falls under the ORF class, with uncertain function. This CDR3 is 14 amino acids long. Trimming at V came to 5 bases and at J to 6 bases, leaving 4 bases not matched to a gene. CDR1 and CDR2 from the germline V gene are FNHDT and SITEND (reference sequence). The CDR3 is CASSLQGGNSPLYF. The covered CDR3 bases are TGTGCCAGCAGCCTACAGGGGGGTAATTCGCCC.

Remarks on this clone: The genes and germline here are from mouse. With the read ending 4 residues before the CDR3 end, the germline J gene is used to fill in that end. The sample contains more than one DNA sequence encoding this CDR3. The V and J genes are TRBV31 and TRBJ1-2; maybe TRBD1 (5 bases). With 5 bases removed from V and 1 base from J, the gap between germline ends came to 5 bases. The V gene's germline CDR1 is GKSSPN and CDR2 SITVG. The CDR3 length is 11 residues. The sequenced part of the CDR3 DNA is TGTGCCTGGGACAGAAACTCC. It specifies CAWDRNS. The CDR3, in full, reads CAWDRNSDYTF.

This clone was picked up a small number of times. The gene names given are mouse names. The read terminates 4 residues ahead of where the CDR3 ends, so the germline J gene completes it. The chain is built from TRBV13-1 and TRBJ1-2; 9 bases agree with TRBD1. CDR1 and CDR2 (germline): NSHNY, SYGAGN. The CDR3 has 15 residues. V shed 7 bases and J 1 base; nucleotides not matched to a gene: 8. CDR3 in amino acids: CASLWTGEENSDYTF. The CDR3 bases that were read are TGTGCCAGCCTCTGGACAGGGGAAGAAAACTCC.

This clone came up a few times. Gene labels here are mouse ones. The missing CDR3 end, 4 residues past where the read stops, is filled in from the germline J gene. Different DNA sequences within this sample yield the same CDR3. J is TRBJ2-1 and V is TRBV19; 11 bases are shared with TRBD1. The V and J ends lost 7 bases and 4 bases, in that order; junction bases with no gene match: 1. Germline values: CDR1 FNHDT, CDR2 SITEND (reference sequence). CDR3 length equals 13 residues. Partial CDR3 DNA: TGTGCCAGCCGGGACAGGGGGTATGCT. As protein: CASRDRGYA. The complete CDR3 protein is CASRDRGYAEQFF.

This clone was seen a few times. These gene names are mouse names. The read terminates 4 residues ahead of where the CDR3 ends, so the germline J gene completes it. The V gene is TRBV5, the J gene TRBJ2-1; TRBD1 is a possible D gene (6 bases). Trimming stripped 0 bases from V and 3 bases from J, with 9 bases between. Germline V gene data show CDR1 as LGHNA and CDR2 as YNLKQL (reference sequence). The CDR3 covers 15 residues. CDR3: CASSQETGSYAEQFF. The part of the CDR3 DNA that was read is TGTGCCAGCAGCCAAGAGACAGGAAGCTATGCT.

Notes on this clone: The gene names here belong to mouse. Coverage ceases 4 residues before the CDR3 finishes, and the germline J gene fills in the end. The chain carries TRBV5 and TRBJ2-1; the match to TRBD1 covers 11 bases. The CDR3 runs 15 residues. From germline, CDR1 is LGHNA and CDR2 YNLKQL (reference sequence). V was clipped by 4 bases and J by 5 bases; unmatched bases: 4. The CDR3 spells CASSPPGQGDAEQFF. The sequenced part of the CDR3 DNA is TGTGCCAGCAGCCCTCCGGGACAGGGGGATGCT.

This clone occurred a few times. Gene labels here are mouse ones. The observed sequence ends 4 residues before the CDR3 terminus, with the missing tail filled in from the germline J gene. The chain couples TRBV19 to TRBJ2-5, with TRBD1 as a possible D gene (6 bases). The CDR3 is 16 residues long. The germline CDR1 and CDR2 sequences are FNHDT and SITEND (reference sequence). V lost 2 bases and J 2 bases, leaving 15 bases between the germline ends. Here the CDR3 reads CASSIGRGGSQDTQYF. The part of the CDR3 DNA that was read is TGTGCCAGCAGTATCGGCAGGGGAGGGAGCCAAGAC.

In this sample, this clone turned up a few times. These gene names are mouse names. The CDR3 extends 4 residues past the end of the read, so its final part is completed from the germline J gene. This specimen includes other DNA sequences encoding the same CDR3. The rearrangement uses TRBV1 and TRBJ2-1, with a weak D call TRBD1 (6 bases). The germline gives CDR1 NSQYPW, CDR2 LRSPGD (reference sequence). Trimming removed 5 bases from V and 1 base from J, with 9 bases in between. The CDR3 loop spans 14 amino acids. The chain's CDR3 is CTCSPGQNYAEQFF. The DNA read from the CDR3 is TGCACCTGCAGTCCGGGACAAAACTATGCT. The complete variable domain, with remaining parts taken from reference TRBV1 and TRBJ2-1, reads VTLLEQNPRWRLVPRGQAVNLRCILKNSQYPWMSWYQQDLQKQLQWLFTLRSPGDKEVKSLPGADYLATRVTDTELRLQVANMSQGRTLYCTCSPGQNYAEQFFGPGTRLTVL.

Details on this clone: Germline and genes here are mouse. The CDR3: CASRVGQGTYNSPLYF. The covered CDR3 bases are TGTGCCAGCAGAGTGGGACAGGGGACCTATAATTCGCCC. The chain combines TRBV19 with TRBJ1-6, with 10 bases that match TRBD1. The sequenced fragment ends 3 residues before the CDR3 boundary, so the rest is inferred from the germline J gene. TRBJ1-6 qualifies as an ORF whose function is uncertain. CDR1 and CDR2 (germline): FNHDT, SITEND (reference sequence). The V and J ends lost 5 bases and 2 bases, in that order; junction bases with no gene match: 4. The CDR3 is made up of 16 amino acids.

In regard to this clone: Each gene name is a mouse one. The CDR3 end is not reached by the read, which stops 4 residues before it; the germline J gene fills it in. V gene TRBV13-1 combines with J gene TRBJ2-5, with 8 bases that match TRBD2. The CDR3 consists of 14 residues. With 4 bases clipped from V and 3 bases from J, the junction kept 4 bases outside the gene matches. The V gene's germline CDR1 is NSHNY and CDR2 SYGAGN. The CDR3: CASSPGGAQDTQYF. Partial CDR3 DNA: TGTGCCAGCAGTCCGGGGGGGGCGCAAGAC.